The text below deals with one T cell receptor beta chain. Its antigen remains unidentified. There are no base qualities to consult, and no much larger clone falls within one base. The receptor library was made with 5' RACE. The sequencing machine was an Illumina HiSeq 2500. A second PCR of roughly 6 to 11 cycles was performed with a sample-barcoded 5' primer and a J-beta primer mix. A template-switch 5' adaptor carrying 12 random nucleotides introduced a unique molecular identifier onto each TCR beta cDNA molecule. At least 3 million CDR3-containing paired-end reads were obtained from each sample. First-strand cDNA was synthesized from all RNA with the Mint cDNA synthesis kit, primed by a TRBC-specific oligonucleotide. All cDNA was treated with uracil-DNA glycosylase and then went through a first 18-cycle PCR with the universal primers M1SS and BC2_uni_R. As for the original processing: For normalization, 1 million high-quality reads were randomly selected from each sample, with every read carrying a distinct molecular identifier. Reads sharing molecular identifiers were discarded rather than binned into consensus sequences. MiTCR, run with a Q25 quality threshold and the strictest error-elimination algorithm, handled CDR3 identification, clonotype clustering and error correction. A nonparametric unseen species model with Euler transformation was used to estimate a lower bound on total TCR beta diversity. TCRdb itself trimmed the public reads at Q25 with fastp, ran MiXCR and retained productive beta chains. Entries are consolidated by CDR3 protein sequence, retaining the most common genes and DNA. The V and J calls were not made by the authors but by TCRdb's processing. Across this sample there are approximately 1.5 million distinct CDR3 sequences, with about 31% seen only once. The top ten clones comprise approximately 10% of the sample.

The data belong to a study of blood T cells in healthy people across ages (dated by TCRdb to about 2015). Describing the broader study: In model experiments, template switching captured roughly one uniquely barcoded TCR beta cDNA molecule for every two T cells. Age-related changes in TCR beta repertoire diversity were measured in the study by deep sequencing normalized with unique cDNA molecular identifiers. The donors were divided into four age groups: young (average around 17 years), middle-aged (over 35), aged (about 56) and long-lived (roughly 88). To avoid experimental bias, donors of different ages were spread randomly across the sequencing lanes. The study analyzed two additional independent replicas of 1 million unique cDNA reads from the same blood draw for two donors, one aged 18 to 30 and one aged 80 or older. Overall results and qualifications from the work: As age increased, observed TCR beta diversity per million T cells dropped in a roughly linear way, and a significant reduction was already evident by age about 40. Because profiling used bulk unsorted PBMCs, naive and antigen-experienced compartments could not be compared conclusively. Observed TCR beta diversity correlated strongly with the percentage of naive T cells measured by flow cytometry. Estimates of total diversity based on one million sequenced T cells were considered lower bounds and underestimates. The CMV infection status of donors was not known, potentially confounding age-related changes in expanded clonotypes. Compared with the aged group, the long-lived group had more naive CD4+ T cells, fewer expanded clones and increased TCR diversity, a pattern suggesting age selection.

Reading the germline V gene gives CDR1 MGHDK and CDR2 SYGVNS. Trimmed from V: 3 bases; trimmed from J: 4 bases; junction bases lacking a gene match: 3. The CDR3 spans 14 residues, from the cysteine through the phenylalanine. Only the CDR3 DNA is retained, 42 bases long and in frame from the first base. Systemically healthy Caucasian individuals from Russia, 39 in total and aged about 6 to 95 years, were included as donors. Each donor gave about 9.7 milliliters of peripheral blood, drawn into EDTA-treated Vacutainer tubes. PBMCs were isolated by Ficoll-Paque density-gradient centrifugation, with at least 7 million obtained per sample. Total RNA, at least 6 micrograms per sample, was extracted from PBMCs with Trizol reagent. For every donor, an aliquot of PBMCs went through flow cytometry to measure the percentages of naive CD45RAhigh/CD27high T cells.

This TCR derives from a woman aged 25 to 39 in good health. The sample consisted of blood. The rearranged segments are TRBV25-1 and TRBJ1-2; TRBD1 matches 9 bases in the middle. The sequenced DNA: TGTGCCAGCAGTGACCCGACAGGGGGCTATGGCTACACCTTC. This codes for CASSDPTGGYGYTF.